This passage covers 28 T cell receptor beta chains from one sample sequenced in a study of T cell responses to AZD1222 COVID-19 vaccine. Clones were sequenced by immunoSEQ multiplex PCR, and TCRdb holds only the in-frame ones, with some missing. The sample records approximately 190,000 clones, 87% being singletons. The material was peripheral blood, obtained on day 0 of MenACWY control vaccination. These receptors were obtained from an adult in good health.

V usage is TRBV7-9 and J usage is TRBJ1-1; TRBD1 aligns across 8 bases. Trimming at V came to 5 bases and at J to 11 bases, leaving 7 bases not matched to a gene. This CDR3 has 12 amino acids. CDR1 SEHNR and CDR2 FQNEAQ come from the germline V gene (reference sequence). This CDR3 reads CASSRTGILAFF. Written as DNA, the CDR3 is TGTGCCAGCAGCCGGACAGGGATTTTGGCTTTCTTT.

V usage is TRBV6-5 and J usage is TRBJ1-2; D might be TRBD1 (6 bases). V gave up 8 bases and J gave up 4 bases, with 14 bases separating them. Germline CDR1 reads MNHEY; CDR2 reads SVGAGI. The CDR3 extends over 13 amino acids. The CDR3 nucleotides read TGTGCCAGCTCGAGGGGGGGGCTCTATGGCTACACCTTC. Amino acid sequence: CASSRGGLYGYTF.

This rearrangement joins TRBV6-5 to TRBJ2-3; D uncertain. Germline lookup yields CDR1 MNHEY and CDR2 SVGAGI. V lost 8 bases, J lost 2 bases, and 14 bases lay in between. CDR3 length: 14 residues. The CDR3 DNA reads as TGTGCCAGCCGTATTGAGGATTTCACAGATACGCAGTATTTT. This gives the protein CASRIEDFTDTQYF.

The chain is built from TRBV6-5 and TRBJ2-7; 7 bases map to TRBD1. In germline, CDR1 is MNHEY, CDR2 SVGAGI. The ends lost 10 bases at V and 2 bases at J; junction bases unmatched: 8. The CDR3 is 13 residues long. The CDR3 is CAIQTGWTYEQYF. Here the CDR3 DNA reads TGTGCCATCCAGACAGGGTGGACCTACGAGCAGTACTTC.

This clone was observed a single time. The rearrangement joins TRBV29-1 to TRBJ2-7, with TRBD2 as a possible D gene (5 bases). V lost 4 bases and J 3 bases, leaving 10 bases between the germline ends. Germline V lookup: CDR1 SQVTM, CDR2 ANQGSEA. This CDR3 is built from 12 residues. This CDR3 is CSVGSGLYEQYF. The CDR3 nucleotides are TGCAGCGTTGGTTCAGGACTCTACGAGCAGTACTTC.

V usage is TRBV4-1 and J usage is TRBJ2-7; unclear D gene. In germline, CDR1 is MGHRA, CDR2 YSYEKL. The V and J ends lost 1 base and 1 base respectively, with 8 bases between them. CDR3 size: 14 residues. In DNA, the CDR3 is TGCGCCAGCAGCCAAGTCGGGCAGTCCTACGAGCAGTACTTC. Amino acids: CASSQVGQSYEQYF.

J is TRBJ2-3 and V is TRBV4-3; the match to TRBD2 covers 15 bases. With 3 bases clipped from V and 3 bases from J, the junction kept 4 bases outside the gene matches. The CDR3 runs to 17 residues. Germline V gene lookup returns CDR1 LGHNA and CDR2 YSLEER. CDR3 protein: CASSQLGTSGGTDTQYF. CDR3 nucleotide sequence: TGCGCCAGCAGCCAGCTAGGGACTAGCGGGGGGACAGATACGCAGTATTTT.

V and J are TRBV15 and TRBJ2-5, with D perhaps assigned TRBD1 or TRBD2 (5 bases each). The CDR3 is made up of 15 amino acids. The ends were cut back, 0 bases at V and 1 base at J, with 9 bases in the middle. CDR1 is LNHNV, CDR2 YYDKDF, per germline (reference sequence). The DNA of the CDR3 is TGTGCCACCAGCAGAGATCAAGGGACCCAAGAGACCCAGTACTTC. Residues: CATSRDQGTQETQYF.

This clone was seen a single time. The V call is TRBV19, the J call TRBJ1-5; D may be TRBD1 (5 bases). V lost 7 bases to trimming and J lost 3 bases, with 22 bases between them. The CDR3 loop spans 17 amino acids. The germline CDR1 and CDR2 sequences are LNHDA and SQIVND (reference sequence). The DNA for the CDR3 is TGTGCCAGTACCCCTTTCGGGGCGGGGGTACACAATCAGCCCCAGCATTTT. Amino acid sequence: CASTPFGAGVHNQPQHF.

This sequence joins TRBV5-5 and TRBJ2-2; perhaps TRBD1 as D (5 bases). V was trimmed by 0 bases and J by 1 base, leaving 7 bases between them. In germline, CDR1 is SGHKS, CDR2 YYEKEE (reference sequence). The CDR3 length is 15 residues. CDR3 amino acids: CASSLVTGNTGELFF. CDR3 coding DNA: TGTGCCAGCAGCTTGGTCACAGGGAACACCGGGGAGCTGTTTTTT. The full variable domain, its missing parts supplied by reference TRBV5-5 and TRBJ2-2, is DAGVTQSPTHLIKTRGQQVTLRCSPISGHKSVSWYQQVLGQGPQFIFQYYEKEERGRGNFPDRFSARQFPNYSSELNVNALLLGDSALYLCASSLVTGNTGELFFGEGSRLTVL.

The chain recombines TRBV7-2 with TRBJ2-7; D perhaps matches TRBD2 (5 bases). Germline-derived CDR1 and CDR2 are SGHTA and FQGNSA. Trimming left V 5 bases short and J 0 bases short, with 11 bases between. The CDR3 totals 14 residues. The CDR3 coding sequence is TGTGCCAGCAGCCCCATAGCGAACTCCTACGAGCAGTACTTC. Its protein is CASSPIANSYEQYF.

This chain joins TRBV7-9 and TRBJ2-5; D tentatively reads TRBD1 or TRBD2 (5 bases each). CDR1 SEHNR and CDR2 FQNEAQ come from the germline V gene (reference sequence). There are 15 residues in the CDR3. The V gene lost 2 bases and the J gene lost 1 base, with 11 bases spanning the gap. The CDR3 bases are TGTGCCAGCAGCTTAAGGGGACCGGGCCAAGAGACCCAGTACTTC. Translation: CASSLRGPGQETQYF.

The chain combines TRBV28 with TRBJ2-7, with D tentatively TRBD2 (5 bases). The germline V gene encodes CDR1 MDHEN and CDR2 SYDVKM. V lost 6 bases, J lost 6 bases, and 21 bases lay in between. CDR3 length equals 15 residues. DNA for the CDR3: TGTGCCAGCAGCTCGACCGGGATCGGACGTCTCGAGCAGTACTTC. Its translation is CASSSTGIGRLEQYF.

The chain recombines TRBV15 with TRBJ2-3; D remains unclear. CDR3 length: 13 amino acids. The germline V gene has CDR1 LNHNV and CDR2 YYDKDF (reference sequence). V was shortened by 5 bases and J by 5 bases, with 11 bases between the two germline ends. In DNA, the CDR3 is TGTGCCACCAGCCCTCAATCGGGAGATACGCAGTATTTT. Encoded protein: CATSPQSGDTQYF. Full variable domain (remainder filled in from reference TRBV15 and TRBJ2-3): DAMVIQNPRYQVTQFGKPVTLSCSQTLNHNVMYWYQQKSSQAPKLLFHYYDKDFNNEADTPDNFQSRRPNTSFCFLDIRSPGLGDTAMYLCATSPQSGDTQYFGPGTRLTVL.

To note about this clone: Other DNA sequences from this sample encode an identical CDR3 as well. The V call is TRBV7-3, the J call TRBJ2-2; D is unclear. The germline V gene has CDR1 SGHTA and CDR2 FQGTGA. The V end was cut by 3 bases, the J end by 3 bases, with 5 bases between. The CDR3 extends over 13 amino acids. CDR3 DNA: TGTGCCAGCAGCTTCAGAGACACCGGGGAGCTGTTTTTT. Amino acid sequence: CASSFRDTGELFF.

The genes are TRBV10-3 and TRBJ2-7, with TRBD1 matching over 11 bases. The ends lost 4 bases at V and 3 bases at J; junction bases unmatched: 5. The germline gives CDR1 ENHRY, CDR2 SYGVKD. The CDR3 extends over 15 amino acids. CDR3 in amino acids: CAISAPGQGDYEQYF. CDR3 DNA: TGTGCCATCAGTGCTCCGGGACAGGGGGACTACGAGCAGTACTTC.

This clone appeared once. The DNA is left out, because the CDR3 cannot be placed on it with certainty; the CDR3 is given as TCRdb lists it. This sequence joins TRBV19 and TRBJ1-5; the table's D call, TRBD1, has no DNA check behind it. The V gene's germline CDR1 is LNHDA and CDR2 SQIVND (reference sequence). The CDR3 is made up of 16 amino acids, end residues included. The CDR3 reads CASSISGQGYGQPQHF.

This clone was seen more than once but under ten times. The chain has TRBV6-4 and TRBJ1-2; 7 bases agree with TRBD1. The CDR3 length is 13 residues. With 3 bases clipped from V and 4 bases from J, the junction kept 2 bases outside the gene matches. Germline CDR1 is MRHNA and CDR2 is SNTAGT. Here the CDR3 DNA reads TGTGCCAGCAGTGATTCAGGGGGCTATGGCTACACCTTC. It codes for CASSDSGGYGYTF.

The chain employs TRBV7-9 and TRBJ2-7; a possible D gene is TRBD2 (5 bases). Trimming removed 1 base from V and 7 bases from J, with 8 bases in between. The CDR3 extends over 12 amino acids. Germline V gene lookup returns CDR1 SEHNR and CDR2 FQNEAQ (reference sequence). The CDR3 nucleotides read TGTGCCAGCAGCTTAGTTTCGGGGGAGCAGTACTTC. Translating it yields CASSLVSGEQYF.

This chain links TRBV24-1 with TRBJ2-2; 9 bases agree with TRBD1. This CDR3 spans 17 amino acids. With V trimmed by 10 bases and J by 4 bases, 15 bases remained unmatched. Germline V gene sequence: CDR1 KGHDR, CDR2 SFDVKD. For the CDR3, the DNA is TGTGCCACGGGAGGTTCCCGGGACAGGGAGGGCACCGGGGAGCTGTTTTTT. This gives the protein CATGGSRDREGTGELFF.

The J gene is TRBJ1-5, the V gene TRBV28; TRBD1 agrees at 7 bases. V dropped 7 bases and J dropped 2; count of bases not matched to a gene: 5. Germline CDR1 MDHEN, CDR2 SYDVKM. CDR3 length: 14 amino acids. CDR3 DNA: TGTGCCAGCAAGGAAGGGGGCGGCAATCAGCCCCAGCATTTT. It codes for CASKEGGGNQPQHF.

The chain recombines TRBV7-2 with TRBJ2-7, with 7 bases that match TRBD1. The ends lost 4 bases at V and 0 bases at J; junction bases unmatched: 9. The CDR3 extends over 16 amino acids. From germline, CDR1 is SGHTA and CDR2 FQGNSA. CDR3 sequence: CASSSPLTGSSYEQYF. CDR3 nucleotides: TGTGCCAGCAGCTCCCCCTTGACAGGGAGCTCCTACGAGCAGTACTTC.

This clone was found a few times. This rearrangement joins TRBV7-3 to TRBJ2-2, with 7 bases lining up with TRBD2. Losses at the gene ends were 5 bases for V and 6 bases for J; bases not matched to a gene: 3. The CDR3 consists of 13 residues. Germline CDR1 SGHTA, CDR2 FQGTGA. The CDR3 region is CASSPGLAGELFF. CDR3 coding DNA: TGTGCCAGCAGCCCCGGACTAGCCGGGGAGCTGTTTTTT.

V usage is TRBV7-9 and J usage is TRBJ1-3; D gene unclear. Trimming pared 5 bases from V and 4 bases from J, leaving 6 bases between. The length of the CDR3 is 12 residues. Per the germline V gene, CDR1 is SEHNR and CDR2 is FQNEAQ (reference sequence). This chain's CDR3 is CASSPPGNTIYF. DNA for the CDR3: TGTGCCAGCAGCCCACCGGGAAACACCATATATTTT.

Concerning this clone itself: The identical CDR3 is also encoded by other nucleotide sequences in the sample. The CDR3 sequence is CASSQDRGRGYGYTF. The CDR3 nucleotides are TGCGCCAGCAGCCAAGATAGAGGGAGAGGCTATGGCTACACCTTC. The gene calls are TRBV4-3 and TRBJ1-2, with no clear D. V lost 0 bases and J 4 bases, leaving 12 bases between the germline ends. The CDR3 has 15 residues. Germline CDR1 and CDR2: LGHNA and YSLEER.

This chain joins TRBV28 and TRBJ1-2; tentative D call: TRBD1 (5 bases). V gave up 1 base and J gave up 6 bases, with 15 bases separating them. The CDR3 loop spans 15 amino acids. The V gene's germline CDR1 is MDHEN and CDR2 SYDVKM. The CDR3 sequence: CASSLYQPVGDGYTF. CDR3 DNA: TGTGCCAGCAGTTTATACCAACCGGTGGGGGATGGCTACACCTTC.

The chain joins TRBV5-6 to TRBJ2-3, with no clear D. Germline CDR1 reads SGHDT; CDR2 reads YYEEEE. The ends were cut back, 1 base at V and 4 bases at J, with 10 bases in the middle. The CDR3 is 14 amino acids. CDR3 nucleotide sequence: TGTGCCAGCAGCTTGAGGGTTGGGCCAGATACGCAGTATTTT. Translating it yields CASSLRVGPDTQYF.

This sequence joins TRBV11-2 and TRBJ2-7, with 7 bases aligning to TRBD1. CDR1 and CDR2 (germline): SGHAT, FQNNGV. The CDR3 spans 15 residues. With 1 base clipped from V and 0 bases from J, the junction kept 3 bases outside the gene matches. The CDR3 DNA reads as TGTGCCAGCAGCTTAGGGGACAGTCTCTCCTACGAGCAGTACTTC. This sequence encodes CASSLGDSLSYEQYF.